This entry lists 14 T cell receptor beta chains sequenced from one sample in a study of low-dose radiotherapy and immunotherapy resistance in tumors. Primers targeting TRAV and TRBV primed first-strand cDNA, covering alpha and beta chains. The authors amplified TCRs for 15 to 25 PCR cycles with a constant-region primer and a V-primer adapter. TCRdb re-called the reads through MiXCR, storing one row per CDR3 protein. The sample records tens of thousands of distinct CDR3 sequences, about 26% being singletons. The time point here: before trial treatment. Specimen: PBMCs, collected before treatment. The source is a male donor with rectosigmoid adenocarcinoma.

This clonotype occurred many times. The chain couples TRBV7-2 to TRBJ2-3; maybe TRBD1 (6 bases). Germline V gene sequence: CDR1 SGHTA, CDR2 FQGNSA. This CDR3 has 14 amino acids. Trimming took 0 bases from V and 5 from J, leaving 9 bases between them. The CDR3 loop reads CASSLAGAIDTQYF. The DNA of the CDR3 is TGTGCCAGCAGCTTAGCGGGGGCAATAGATACGCAGTATTTT. The whole variable domain, remainder taken from reference TRBV7-2 and TRBJ2-3, is GAGVSQSPSNKVTEKGKDVELRCDPISGHTALYWYRQSLGQGLEFLIYFQGNSAPDKSGLPSDRFSAERTGGSVSTLTIQRTQQEDSAVYLCASSLAGAIDTQYFGPGTRLTVL.

This clonotype was observed many times. The rearrangement links TRBV19 to TRBJ2-1; D gene ambiguous. V was trimmed by 3 bases and J by 8 bases, leaving 14 bases between them. The length of the CDR3 is 14 residues. Germline CDR1 is LNHDA and CDR2 is SQIVND (reference sequence). Here the CDR3 reads CASSIFGMLDEQFF. DNA of the CDR3: TGTGCCAGTAGTATCTTTGGCATGTTGGATGAGCAGTTCTTC.

This clonotype was seen ten or more times. The chain combines TRBV29-1 with TRBJ1-1, with 7 positions matching TRBD1. CDR3 length equals 14 residues. Germline V gives CDR1 SQVTM, CDR2 ANQGSEA. V was clipped by 4 bases and J by 4 bases; unmatched bases: 9. Here the CDR3 reads CSVVRGAGGTEAFF. The CDR3 nucleotides read TGCAGCGTTGTAAGGGGCGCAGGGGGCACTGAAGCTTTCTTT.

This clonotype was observed at least ten times. This rearrangement joins TRBV4-1 to TRBJ2-1, with D uncertain. The CDR3 is 22 residues long. Trimming cost V 3 bases and J 0 bases, with 30 bases left between them. Germline CDR1 reads MGHRA; CDR2 reads YSYEKL. The chain's CDR3 is CASSHPGIPNTLTPFSYNEQFF. The CDR3 DNA is TGCGCCAGCAGCCATCCCGGCATACCAAACACCCTGACCCCTTTCTCCTACAATGAGCAGTTCTTC.

This sequence joins TRBV2 and TRBJ2-5; 7 nucleotides line up with TRBD2. The CDR3 runs to 13 residues. Unmatched junction bases numbered 3, after V lost 3 bases and J lost 5 bases. Per germline, CDR1 SNHLY and CDR2 FYNNEI. The CDR3 region is CASSDRRGETQYF. As DNA, the CDR3 is TGTGCCAGCAGTGACAGGCGGGGGGAGACCCAGTACTTC.

This clonotype was detected ten times or more. The chain carries TRBV2 and TRBJ2-5; the D is unclear. The CDR3 extends over 12 amino acids. CDR1 is SNHLY, CDR2 FYNNEI, per germline. The V and J ends lost 8 bases and 3 bases respectively, with 10 bases between them. CDR3 DNA sequence: TGTGCCAGCTTGGGCAGAGAAGAGACCCAGTACTTC. It specifies CASLGREETQYF.

Note on this clonotype: One end of the junction varies from germline; a read error may be responsible. The rearrangement uses TRBV5-3 and TRBJ1-1; weak D call: TRBD1 (6 bases). TRBV5-3 is an ORF for which the function is uncertain. CDR3 length: 15 residues. CDR3 region: CASSLVVQGNTEAFF. Written as DNA, the CDR3 is TGTGCCAGCAGCTTGGTCGTACAGGGGAACACTGAAGCTTTCTTT.

This clonotype was recorded many times. The J gene is TRBJ2-1, the V gene TRBV24-1; 7 bases fit TRBD1. The CDR3 runs 14 residues. CDR1 is KGHDR, CDR2 SFDVKD, per germline. With 9 bases clipped from V and 4 bases from J, the junction kept 8 bases outside the gene matches. The CDR3 DNA reads TGTGCCACCGCCCGGGGACAGAGTTACAATGAGCAGTTCTTC. As protein: CATARGQSYNEQFF.

This clonotype was counted at least ten times. V is TRBV28 and J is TRBJ2-7, with D unresolved. Germline V gene sequence: CDR1 MDHEN, CDR2 SYDVKM. The CDR3 length is 12 residues. Trimming took 6 bases from V and 0 from J, leaving 6 bases between them. The CDR3 bases are TGTGCCAGCAGGGGTAGCTCCTACGAGCAGTACTTC. Protein product: CASRGSSYEQYF.

This clonotype was observed a handful of times. The chain recombines TRBV9 with TRBJ2-1; 10 bases match TRBD1. This CDR3 has 15 residues. CDR1 is SGDLS, CDR2 YYNGEE, per germline. V was clipped by 4 bases and J by 5 bases; unmatched bases: 6. The CDR3 here is CASSIAGTGDNEQFF. Written as DNA, the CDR3 is TGTGCCAGCAGCATAGCCGGGACAGGGGACAATGAGCAGTTCTTC. The whole variable domain, remainder taken from reference TRBV9 and TRBJ2-1, is DSGVTQTPKHLITATGQRVTLRCSPRSGDLSVYWYQQSLDQGLQFLIQYYNGEERAKGNILERFSAQQFPDLHSELNLSSLELGDSALYFCASSIAGTGDNEQFFGPGTRLTVL.

This clonotype was seen ten or more times. V and J are TRBV27 and TRBJ1-1; D uncertain. The CDR3 runs 12 residues. The V and J ends lost 8 bases and 5 bases respectively, with 12 bases between them. The V gene's germline CDR1 is MNHEY and CDR2 SMNVEV (reference sequence). In nucleotides, the CDR3 is TGTGCCAGCCGGGCAGTATATACTGAAGCTTTCTTT. As protein: CASRAVYTEAFF.

This CDR3 reads CASSLAASGAYEQYF. CDR3 bases: TGTGCCAGCAGCCTCGCGGCTAGCGGCGCCTACGAGCAGTACTTC. The chain recombines TRBV28 with TRBJ2-7, with 7 bases fitting TRBD2. Trimming at V came to 6 bases and at J to 2 bases, leaving 10 bases not matched to a gene. This CDR3 region has 15 residues. Germline CDR1 is MDHEN and CDR2 is SYDVKM.

The table lists this clonotype with many counts. This chain uses TRBV28 with TRBJ2-7; D is possibly TRBD1 or TRBD2 (5 bases each). The CDR3 runs 14 residues. Germline CDR1 MDHEN, CDR2 SYDVKM. The V end was cut by 5 bases, the J end by 6 bases, with 17 bases between. The CDR3 loop reads CASSPGTDEGEQYF. The CDR3 DNA follows: TGTGCCAGCAGTCCCGGGACCGACGAAGGCGAGCAGTACTTC.

This clonotype was picked up many times. V usage is TRBV7-2 and J usage is TRBJ2-3; a possible D gene is TRBD1 (5 bases). The V gene's germline CDR1 is SGHTA and CDR2 FQGNSA. Trimming took off 6 bases at V and 2 bases at J, with 15 bases between the two ends. CDR3 length: 15 residues. CDR3 nucleotides: TGTGCCAGCAGTTTTTCAGGGCAATCCACAGATACGCAGTATTTT. Its protein is CASSFSGQSTDTQYF. The variable domain in full, with the rest retrieved from reference TRBV7-2 and TRBJ2-3, is GAGVSQSPSNKVTEKGKDVELRCDPISGHTALYWYRQSLGQGLEFLIYFQGNSAPDKSGLPSDRFSAERTGGSVSTLTIQRTQQEDSAVYLCASSFSGQSTDTQYFGPGTRLTVL.